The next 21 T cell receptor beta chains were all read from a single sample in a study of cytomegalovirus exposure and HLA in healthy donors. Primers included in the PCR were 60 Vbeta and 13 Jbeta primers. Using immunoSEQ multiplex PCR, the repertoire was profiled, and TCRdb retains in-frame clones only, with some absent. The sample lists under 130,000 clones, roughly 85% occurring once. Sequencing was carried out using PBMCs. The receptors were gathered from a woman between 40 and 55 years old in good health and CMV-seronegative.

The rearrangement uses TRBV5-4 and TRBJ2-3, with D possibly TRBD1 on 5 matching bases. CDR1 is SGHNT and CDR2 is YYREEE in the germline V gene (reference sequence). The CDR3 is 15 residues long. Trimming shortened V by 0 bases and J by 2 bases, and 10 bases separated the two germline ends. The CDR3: CASSLEQDTTDTQYF. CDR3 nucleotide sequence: TGTGCCAGCAGCTTGGAACAGGACACCACAGATACGCAGTATTTT.

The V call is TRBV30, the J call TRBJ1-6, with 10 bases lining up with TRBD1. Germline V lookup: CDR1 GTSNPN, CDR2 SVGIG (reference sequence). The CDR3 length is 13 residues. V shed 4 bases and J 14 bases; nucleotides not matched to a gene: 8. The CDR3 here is CAWNRDRGGTLHF. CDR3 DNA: TGTGCCTGGAACCGGGACAGGGGCGGGACCCTCCACTTT. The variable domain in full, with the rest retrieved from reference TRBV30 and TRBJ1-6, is SQTIHQWPATLVQPVGSPLSLECTVEGTSNPNLYWYRQAAGRGLQLLFYSVGIGQISSEVPQNLSASRPQDRQFILSSKKLLLSDSGFYLCAWNRDRGGTLHFGNGTRLTVT.

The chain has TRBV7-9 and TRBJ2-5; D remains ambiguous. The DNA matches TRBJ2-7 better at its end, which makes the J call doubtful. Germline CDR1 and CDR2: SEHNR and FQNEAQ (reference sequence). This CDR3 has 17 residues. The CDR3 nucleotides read TGTGCCAGCAGCTTAGGGGCAGAGTCTTATAACTCCTACGAGCAGTACTTC. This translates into CASSLGAESYNSYEQYF.

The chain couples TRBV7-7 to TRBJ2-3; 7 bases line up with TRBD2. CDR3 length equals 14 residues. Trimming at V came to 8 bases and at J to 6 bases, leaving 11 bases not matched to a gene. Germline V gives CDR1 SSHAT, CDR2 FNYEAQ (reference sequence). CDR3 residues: CASGLPGGGDTQYF. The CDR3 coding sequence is TGTGCCAGCGGGCTACCGGGAGGAGGGGATACGCAGTATTTT.

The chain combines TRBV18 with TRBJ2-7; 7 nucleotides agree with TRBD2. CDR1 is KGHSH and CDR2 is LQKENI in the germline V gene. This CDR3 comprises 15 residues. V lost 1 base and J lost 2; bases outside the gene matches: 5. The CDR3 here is CASSPQASGAYEQYF. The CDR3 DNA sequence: TGTGCCAGCTCACCACAGGCGAGCGGGGCCTACGAGCAGTACTTC. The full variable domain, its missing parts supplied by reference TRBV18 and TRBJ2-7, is NAGVMQNPRHLVRRRGQEARLRCSPMKGHSHVYWYRQLPEEGLKFMVYLQKENIIDESGMPKERFSAEFPKEGPSILRIQQVVRGDSAAYFCASSPQASGAYEQYFGPGTRLTVT.

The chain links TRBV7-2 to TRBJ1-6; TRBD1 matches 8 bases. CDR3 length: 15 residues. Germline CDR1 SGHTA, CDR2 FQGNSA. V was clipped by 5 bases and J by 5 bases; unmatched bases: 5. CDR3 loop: CASSPGTGNNSPLHF. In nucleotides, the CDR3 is TGTGCCAGCAGCCCGGGGACAGGAAATAATTCACCCCTCCACTTT.

The CDR3 DNA follows: TGTGCCTGGAGCCCCCCGGGTCTTAGCAATCAGCCCCAGCATTTT. This sequence encodes CAWSPPGLSNQPQHF. J is TRBJ1-5 and V is TRBV30; D is unclear. Trimming pared 3 bases from V and 0 bases from J, leaving 12 bases between. Germline CDR1 reads GTSNPN; CDR2 reads SVGIG (reference sequence). The CDR3 length is 15 residues.

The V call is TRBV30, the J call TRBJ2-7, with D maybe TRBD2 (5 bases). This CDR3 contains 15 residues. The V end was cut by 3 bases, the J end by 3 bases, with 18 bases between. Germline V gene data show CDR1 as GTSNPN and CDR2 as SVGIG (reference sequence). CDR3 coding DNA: TGTGCCTGGAGCTCTCTCGGGGTCGAATTCTACGAGCAGTACTTC. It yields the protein CAWSSLGVEFYEQYF.

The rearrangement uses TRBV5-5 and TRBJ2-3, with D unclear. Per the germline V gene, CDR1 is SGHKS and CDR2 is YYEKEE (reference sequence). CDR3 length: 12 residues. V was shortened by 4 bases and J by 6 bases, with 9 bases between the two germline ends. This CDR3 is CASSAMPDTQYF. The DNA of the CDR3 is TGTGCCAGCAGCGCTATGCCGGATACGCAGTATTTT.

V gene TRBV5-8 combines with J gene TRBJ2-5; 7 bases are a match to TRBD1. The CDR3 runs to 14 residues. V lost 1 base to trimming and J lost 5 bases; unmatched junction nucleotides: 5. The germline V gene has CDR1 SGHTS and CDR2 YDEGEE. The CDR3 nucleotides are TGTGCCAGCAGCTTGAAAGGGGGCAGGGAGACCCAGTACTTC. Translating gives CASSLKGGRETQYF.

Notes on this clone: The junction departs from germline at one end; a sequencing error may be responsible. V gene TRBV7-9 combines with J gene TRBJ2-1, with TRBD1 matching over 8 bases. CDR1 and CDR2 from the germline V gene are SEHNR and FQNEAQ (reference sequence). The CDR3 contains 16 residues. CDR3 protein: CSSSFGQGAAYNEQFF. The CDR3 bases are TGTTCCAGCAGCTTTGGGCAGGGGGCGGCCTACAATGAGCAGTTCTTC.

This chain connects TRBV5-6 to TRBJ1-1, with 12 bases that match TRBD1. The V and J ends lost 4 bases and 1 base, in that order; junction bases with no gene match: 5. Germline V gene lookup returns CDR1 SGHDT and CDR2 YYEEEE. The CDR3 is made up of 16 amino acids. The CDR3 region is CASSAGTGGWNTEAFF. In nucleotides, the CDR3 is TGTGCCAGCAGCGCCGGGACAGGGGGCTGGAACACTGAAGCTTTCTTT. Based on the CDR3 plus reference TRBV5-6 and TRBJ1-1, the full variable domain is DAGVTQSPTHLIKTRGQQVTLRCSPKSGHDTVSWYQQALGQGPQFIFQYYEEEERQRGNFPDRFSGHQFPNYSSELNVNALLLGDSALYLCASSAGTGGWNTEAFFGQGTRLTVV.

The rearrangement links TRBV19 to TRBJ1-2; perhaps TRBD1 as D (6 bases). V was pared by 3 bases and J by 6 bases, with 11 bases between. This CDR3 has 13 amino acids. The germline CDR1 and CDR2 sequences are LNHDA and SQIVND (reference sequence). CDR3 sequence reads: CASSIWDNDGYTF. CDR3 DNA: TGTGCCAGTAGTATCTGGGACAACGATGGCTACACCTTC.

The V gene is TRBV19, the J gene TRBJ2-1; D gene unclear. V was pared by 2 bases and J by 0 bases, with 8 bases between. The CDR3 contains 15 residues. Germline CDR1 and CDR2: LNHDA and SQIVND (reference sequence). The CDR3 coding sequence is TGTGCCAGTAGTATACTTGCGGCCTCCTACAATGAGCAGTTCTTC. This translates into CASSILAASYNEQFF.

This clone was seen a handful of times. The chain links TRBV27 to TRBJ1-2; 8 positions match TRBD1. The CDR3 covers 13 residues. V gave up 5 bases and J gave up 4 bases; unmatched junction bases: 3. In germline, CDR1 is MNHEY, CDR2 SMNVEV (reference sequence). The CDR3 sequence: CASSIDRGYGYTF. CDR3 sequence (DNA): TGTGCCAGCAGTATTGACAGGGGCTATGGCTACACCTTC.

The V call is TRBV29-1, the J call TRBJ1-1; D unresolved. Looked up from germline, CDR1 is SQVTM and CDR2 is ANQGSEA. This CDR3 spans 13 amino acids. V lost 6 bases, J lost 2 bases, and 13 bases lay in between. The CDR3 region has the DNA TGCAGCGTGCAAGTTGGAGGAAACACTGAAGCTTTCTTT. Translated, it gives CSVQVGGNTEAFF.

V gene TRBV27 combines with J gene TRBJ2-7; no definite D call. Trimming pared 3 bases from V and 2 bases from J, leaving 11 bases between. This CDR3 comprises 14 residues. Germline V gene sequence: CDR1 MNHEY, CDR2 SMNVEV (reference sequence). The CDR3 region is CASSFSGPTYEQYF. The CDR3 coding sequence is TGTGCCAGCAGTTTCAGTGGCCCCACCTACGAGCAGTACTTC.

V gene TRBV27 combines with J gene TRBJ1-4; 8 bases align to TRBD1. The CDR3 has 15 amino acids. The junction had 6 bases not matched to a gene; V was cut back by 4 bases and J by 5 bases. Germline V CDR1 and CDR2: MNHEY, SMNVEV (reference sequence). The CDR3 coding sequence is TGTGCCAGCAGTTCGGCAGGGGGCGAAAATGAAAAACTGTTTTTT. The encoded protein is CASSSAGGENEKLFF.

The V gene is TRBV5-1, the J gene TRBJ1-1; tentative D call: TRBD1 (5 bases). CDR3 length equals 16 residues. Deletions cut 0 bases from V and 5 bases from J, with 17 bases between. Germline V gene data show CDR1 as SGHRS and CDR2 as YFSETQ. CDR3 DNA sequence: TGCGCCAGCAGCTTGGGTAGTGGGGAGGGGAGGACTGAAGCTTTCTTT. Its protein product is CASSLGSGEGRTEAFF.

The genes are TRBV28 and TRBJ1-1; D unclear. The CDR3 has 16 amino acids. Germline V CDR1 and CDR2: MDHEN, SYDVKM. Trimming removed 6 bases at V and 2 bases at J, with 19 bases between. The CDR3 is CASSSYTGWGNTEAFF. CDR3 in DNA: TGTGCCAGCAGCTCTTATACGGGGTGGGGAAACACTGAAGCTTTCTTT.

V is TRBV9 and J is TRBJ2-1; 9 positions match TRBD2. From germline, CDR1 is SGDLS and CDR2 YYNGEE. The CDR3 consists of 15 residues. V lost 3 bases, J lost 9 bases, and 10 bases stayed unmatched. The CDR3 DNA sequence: TGTGCCAGCAGCGCGAGCGGGGGGTTCCGAGGTGAGCAGTTCTTC. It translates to CASSASGGFRGEQFF.